Here is one T cell receptor (beta chain) with its context. The use of a sample-barcoded 5' primer and a J-beta primer mix characterized a second PCR of about 7 to 12 cycles. In TCRdb, the 5' RACE reads were re-called with MiXCR into one record per CDR3 protein. The table shows fewer than 1.5 million distinct CDR3 sequences, with roughly 45% occurring only once. The data belong to a study of blood T cells in healthy people across ages. Whole-study context: Per two T cells, template switching captured roughly one barcoded beta molecule.

The germline V gene encodes CDR1 SGHRS and CDR2 YFSETQ. CDR3 length: 14 amino acids. V was pared by 1 base and J by 6 bases, with 11 bases between. Isolation per sample recovered at least 6 million PBMCs. V is TRBV5-1 and J is TRBJ2-1; D is ambiguous. The source material was blood. This sequence was found in a woman aged 18-29 years in good health. CDR3: CASSLYGQGNEQFF. DNA of the CDR3: TGCGCCAGCAGCTTGTACGGGCAAGGCAATGAGCAGTTCTTC.